Ten or more counts support the clone carrying this TCR beta chain. Its antigen is still unknown. Samples came from axillary lymph nodes draining the breast cancer. V gave up 6 bases and J gave up 0 bases, with 8 bases separating them. This CDR3 has 14 residues. Germline loops: CDR1 MNHEY, CDR2 SVGAGI. The record originates from a study of breast tumors, draining lymph nodes, adjacent tissues. TCRdb reprocessed the multiplex PCR reads via MiXCR and lists one record per CDR3 protein. The data hold 150,000 to 200,000 distinct CDR3 sequences, with around a third observed a single time. Study-level points and caveats: Tumor T cell lymph node origin was a supported hypothesis, not proven. Data fit most tumor T cells coming from lymph node, expanding in tumor. Compared with lymph nodes, tumors were less diverse; compared with nontumor tissue, more.

Sequencing was done on a sample of axillary lymph node tissue. The gene calls are TRBV6-5 and TRBJ2-2, with unresolved D. The sequence was collected from a female donor with breast cancer. Some clones in this sample may be carry-over from other donors' samples. The CDR3 loop is CASRINANTGELFF. For the CDR3, the DNA is TGTGCCAGCAGAATCAACGCGAACACCGGGGAGCTGTTTTTT.